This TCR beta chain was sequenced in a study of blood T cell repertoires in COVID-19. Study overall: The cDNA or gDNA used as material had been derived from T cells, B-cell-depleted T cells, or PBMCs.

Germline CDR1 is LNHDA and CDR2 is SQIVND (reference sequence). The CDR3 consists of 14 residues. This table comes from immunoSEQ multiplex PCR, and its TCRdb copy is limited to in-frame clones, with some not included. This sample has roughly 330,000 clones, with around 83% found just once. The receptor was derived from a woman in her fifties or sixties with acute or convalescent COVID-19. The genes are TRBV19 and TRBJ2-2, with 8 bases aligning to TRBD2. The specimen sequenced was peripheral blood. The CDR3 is CAVTGGPNTGELFF. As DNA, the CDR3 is TGTGCGGTTACGGGAGGGCCGAACACCGGGGAGCTGTTTTTT.